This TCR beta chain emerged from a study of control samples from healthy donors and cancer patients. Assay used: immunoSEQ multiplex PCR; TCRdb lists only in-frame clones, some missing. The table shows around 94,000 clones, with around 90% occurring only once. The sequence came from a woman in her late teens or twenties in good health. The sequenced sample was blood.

In DNA form, the CDR3 reads TGTGCCAGCAGTTCGAACAGGGGGCGCCCAGATACGCAGTATTTT. Its protein is CASSSNRGRPDTQYF. This sequence joins TRBV6-5 and TRBJ2-3; 9 nucleotides align to TRBD1. Losses at the gene ends were 4 bases for V and 4 bases for J; bases not matched to a gene: 6. The CDR3 length is 15 residues. CDR1 and CDR2 (germline): MNHEY, SVGAGI.